This is a list of T cell receptor beta chains from one sample in a study of blood T cell repertoires in COVID-19. Assay used: immunoSEQ multiplex PCR; TCRdb lists only in-frame clones, some missing. This repertoire shows roughly 87,000 clones, 70% to 85% found once; its top ten account for 17%. The sequencing input was peripheral blood. These receptor sequences come from a woman aged 60-70 years with acute or convalescent COVID-19. CDR3s include the opening cysteine and the closing phenylalanine or tryptophan. The order of the fields is D gene, V gene, J gene, CDR3 protein, CDR3 DNA. A D gene is named only where the DNA matches it firmly.

D: TRBD1
V: TRBV5-1
J: TRBJ2-1
CDR3: CASSLEAGGLDEQFF
DNA: TGCGCCAGCAGCTTGGAGGCAGGGGGTTTAGATGAGCAGTTCTTC

D: TRBD2
V: TRBV30
J: TRBJ2-1
CDR3: CAWSPRGDEQFF
DNA: TGTGCCTGGAGCCCTCGGGGGGATGAGCAGTTCTTC

D: TRBD1
V: TRBV11-2
J: TRBJ1-1
CDR3: CASSLGQGVGTEAFF
DNA: TGTGCCAGCAGCTTAGGACAGGGAGTGGGGACTGAAGCTTTCTTT

D: TRBD1
V: TRBV5-1
J: TRBJ1-6
CDR3: CASSDGQASSYNSPLHF
DNA: TGCGCCAGCAGCGACGGACAGGCTAGCTCCTATAATTCACCCCTCCACTTT

D: TRBD2
V: TRBV5-1
J: TRBJ2-1
CDR3: CASSLGLAGGYNEQFF
DNA: TGCGCCAGCAGCTTGGGGCTAGCGGGGGGCTACAATGAGCAGTTCTTC

D: TRBD2
V: TRBV7-2
J: TRBJ2-3
CDR3: CASSMQRGGGEYF
DNA: TGTGCCAGCAGCATGCAGCGGGGGGGCGGGGAGTATTTT

D: .
V: TRBV18
J: TRBJ1-2
CDR3: CASSPETDHGYTF
DNA: TGTGCCAGCTCACCGGAGACAGACCATGGCTACACCTTC

D: TRBD1
V: TRBV28
J: TRBJ1-1
CDR3: CASSPGTGNTEAFF
DNA: TGTGCCAGCAGTCCGGGGACAGGGAACACTGAAGCTTTCTTT

D: .
V: TRBV2
J: TRBJ1-6
CDR3: CASSGTVPNSPLHF
DNA: TGTGCCAGCAGTGGGACAGTCCCTAATTCACCCCTCCACTTT

D: TRBD2
V: TRBV5-1
J: TRBJ2-7
CDR3: CASSAGTSGDYEQYF
DNA: TGCGCCAGCAGCGCTGGGACTAGCGGGGACTACGAGCAGTACTTC

D: .
V: TRBV6-4
J: TRBJ2-7
CDR3: CASSETSSTKQYF
DNA: TGTGCCAGCAGTGAGACCTCTAGCACGAAGCAGTACTTC